Shown below are 13 T cell receptor beta chains from a single sample sequenced in a study of monozygotic twins with inflammatory bowel disease (dated by TCRdb to about 2019). The library relied on 5' RACE. TCRdb names Illumina HiSeq 2500 as the instrument used. TCRdb reprocessed the reads; each CDR3 protein sequence makes one entry, and DNA is unavailable. The sample's clone listing holds 400,000 or so distinct CDR3 sequences. The ten biggest clones cover about 2.2% of the sample. The sequenced sample was blood. The receptor set was obtained from a human donor with ulcerative colitis or Crohn's disease, or a healthy co-twin of an affected twin (not recorded which).

The rearrangement uses TRBV10-3 and TRBJ2-1; the D call from TCRdb, TRBD1, cannot be confirmed without DNA. The CDR3 covers 17 residues. Germline CDR1 is ENHRY and CDR2 is SYGVKD. CDR3 loop: CAISEGGPGTGDNEQFF.

V is TRBV5-1 and J is TRBJ2-1; TCRdb gives TRBD1 as the D gene, but with no DNA this cannot be confirmed. The CDR3 sequence is 13 residues long. The germline V gene encodes CDR1 SGHRS and CDR2 YFSETQ. The CDR3 spells CASRDSVANEQFF.

This rearrangement joins TRBV14 to TRBJ2-5. Germline V lookup: CDR1 SGHDN, CDR2 FVKESK. The CDR3 totals 14 residues. The CDR3 region is CASSQDWAQETQYF.

The rearrangement joins TRBV6-1 to TRBJ1-1; the TRBD1 assignment by TCRdb is unverifiable without DNA. CDR3 size: 14 residues. Looked up from germline, CDR1 is MNHNS and CDR2 is SASEGT. Here the CDR3 reads CASRQGGMNTEAFF.

The chain links TRBV7-2 to TRBJ2-4; TCRdb gives TRBD2 as the D gene, but with no DNA this cannot be confirmed. The CDR3 spans 19 residues. Germline loops: CDR1 SGHTA, CDR2 FQGNSA. Here the CDR3 reads CASSLGRLAGDLAKNIQYF.

The CDR3 sequence is CSAKENTEAFF. The chain links TRBV20-1 to TRBJ1-1. Germline V lookup: CDR1 DFQATT, CDR2 SNEGSKA (reference sequence). The length of the CDR3 is 11 residues.

The chain carries TRBV7-9 and TRBJ2-1; TCRdb names TRBD1, which stays unverified in the absence of DNA. There are 13 residues in the CDR3. The V gene's germline CDR1 is SEHNR and CDR2 FQNEAQ (reference sequence). CDR3: CASRNPLLEEQFF.

The chain uses TRBV12-3 or TRBV12-4 and TRBJ2-3; TCRdb outputs TRBD1, but without DNA this stays unchecked. This CDR3 is built from 14 residues. The CDR3 loop reads CASSLIGGKDTQYF.

The CDR3 sequence is CASSESTAQETQYF. V gene TRBV25-1 combines with J gene TRBJ2-5; as DNA is missing, the TRBD1 call by TCRdb cannot be tested. The CDR3 extends over 14 amino acids. Germline CDR1 reads MGHDK; CDR2 reads SYGVNS.

The chain combines TRBV18 with TRBJ1-2; TCRdb designates TRBD1, a call that cannot be tested without DNA. In germline, CDR1 is KGHSH, CDR2 LQKENI. This CDR3 comprises 15 residues. The CDR3: CASSPQTGSFDGYTF.

This sequence joins TRBV20-1 and TRBJ2-3; TCRdb selects TRBD2, and the lack of DNA leaves this call unchecked. The V gene's germline CDR1 is DFQATT and CDR2 SNEGSKA (reference sequence). The CDR3 covers 17 residues. The CDR3: CSAREVAWETQRDTQYF.

The rearrangement uses TRBV7-2 and TRBJ1-2; as DNA is missing, the TRBD1 call by TCRdb cannot be tested. This CDR3 has 13 residues. Looked up from germline, CDR1 is SGHTA and CDR2 is FQGNSA. This CDR3 reads CASSLGQEYGYTF.

The J gene is TRBJ1-5, the V gene TRBV7-2; as DNA is missing, the TRBD1 call by TCRdb cannot be tested. The V gene's germline CDR1 is SGHTA and CDR2 FQGNSA. This CDR3 is built from 17 residues. The CDR3 sequence is CASSGAIGTGGLQPQHF.